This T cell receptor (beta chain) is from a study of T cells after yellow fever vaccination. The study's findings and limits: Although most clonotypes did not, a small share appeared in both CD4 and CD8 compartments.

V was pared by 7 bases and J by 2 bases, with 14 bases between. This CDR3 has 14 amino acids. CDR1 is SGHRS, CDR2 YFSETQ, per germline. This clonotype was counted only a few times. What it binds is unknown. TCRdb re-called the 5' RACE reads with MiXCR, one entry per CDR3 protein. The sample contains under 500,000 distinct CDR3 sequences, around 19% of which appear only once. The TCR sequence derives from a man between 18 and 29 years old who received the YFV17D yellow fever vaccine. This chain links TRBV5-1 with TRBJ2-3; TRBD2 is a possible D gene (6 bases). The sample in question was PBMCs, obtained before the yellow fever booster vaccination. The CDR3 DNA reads TGCGCCAGCCTTGGCGGGACTCCCACAGATACGCAGTATTTT. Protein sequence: CASLGGTPTDTQYF.